The 30 T cell receptor beta chains presented below share a single source sample, sequenced in a study of blood T cells in healthy people across ages. It was with a sample-barcoded 5' primer and a J-beta primer mix that a second PCR of roughly 7 to 12 cycles was run. One entry per CDR3 protein results from TCRdb running MiXCR on the 5' RACE reads. Of fewer than 950,000 distinct CDR3 sequences in the sample, 30% to 45% are singletons; the top ten hold around 13%. The sample consisted of blood. The source of these receptors is a young man in good health.

The V gene is TRBV29-1, the J gene TRBJ2-5, with TRBD2 identical over 14 bases. Germline CDR1 SQVTM, CDR2 ANQGSEA. V lost 6 bases to trimming and J lost 4 bases; unmatched junction nucleotides: 16. The CDR3 runs to 18 residues. CDR3 in DNA: TGCAGCGTCGAAAATTCCGGACTAGCGGGGGGCTTGATAGAGACCCAGTACTTC. This encodes CSVENSGLAGGLIETQYF.

This chain connects TRBV27 to TRBJ1-5; 8 positions match TRBD1. Trimming took 6 bases from V and 4 from J; bases not matched to a gene: 8. The CDR3 consists of 15 residues. Looked up from germline, CDR1 is MNHEY and CDR2 is SMNVEV (reference sequence). The DNA of the CDR3 is TGTGCCAGCAGCTTACAGGGGGGTTATAATCAGCCCCAGCATTTT. Translation: CASSLQGGYNQPQHF.

This clonotype has more than one count but fewer than ten. The V call is TRBV20-1, the J call TRBJ2-2; D gene uncertain. Germline loops: CDR1 DFQATT, CDR2 SNEGSKA (reference sequence). This CDR3 has 15 amino acids. V was clipped by 6 bases and J by 1 base, with 15 bases between them. DNA for the CDR3: TGCAGTGCCCAGAATTTCCTAATGAACACCGGGGAGCTGTTTTTT. Translating gives CSAQNFLMNTGELFF.

V gene TRBV9 combines with J gene TRBJ2-3; TRBD1 might be the D (6 bases). Trimming shortened V by 3 bases and J by 2 bases, and 10 bases separated the two germline ends. There are 14 residues in the CDR3. Germline CDR1 SGDLS, CDR2 YYNGEE. The CDR3 coding sequence is TGTGCCAGCAGCGGACAGGAGGTCACAGATACGCAGTATTTT. The encoded protein is CASSGQEVTDTQYF. The full variable domain, completed using reference TRBV9 and TRBJ2-3, is DSGVTQTPKHLITATGQRVTLRCSPRSGDLSVYWYQQSLDQGLQFLIQYYNGEERAKGNILERFSAQQFPDLHSELNLSSLELGDSALYFCASSGQEVTDTQYFGPGTRLTVL.

The rearrangement links TRBV6-5 to TRBJ2-1, with D possibly matching TRBD1 (6 bases). Germline V gene sequence: CDR1 MNHEY, CDR2 SVGAGI. CDR3 length: 16 amino acids. Trimming cost V 0 bases and J 4 bases, with 13 bases left between them. The CDR3 is CASSYSRTEVYNEQFF. CDR3 nucleotide sequence: TGTGCCAGCAGTTACTCTAGGACAGAGGTTTACAATGAGCAGTTCTTC.

V and J are TRBV7-2 and TRBJ1-1; D unclear. Germline loops: CDR1 SGHTA, CDR2 FQGNSA. The CDR3 covers 14 residues. V was shortened by 5 bases and J by 1 base, with 11 bases between the two germline ends. The CDR3 loop reads CASSVTAGNTEAFF. The CDR3 DNA sequence: TGTGCCAGCAGCGTCACCGCGGGGAACACTGAAGCTTTCTTT.

The chain is built from TRBV4-1 and TRBJ2-3; tentative D call: TRBD2 (5 bases). With 1 base removed from V and 0 bases from J, the gap between germline ends came to 11 bases. This CDR3 region has 16 residues. Germline V gene data show CDR1 as MGHRA and CDR2 as YSYEKL. CDR3 amino acids: CASSQVQRRSTDTQYF. DNA of the CDR3: TGCGCCAGCAGCCAAGTCCAGCGGAGAAGCACAGATACGCAGTATTTT.

The chain couples TRBV20-1 to TRBJ1-5; D is undetermined. CDR1 DFQATT and CDR2 SNEGSKA come from the germline V gene (reference sequence). The CDR3 is made up of 15 amino acids. V was shortened by 6 bases and J by 2 bases, with 17 bases between the two germline ends. CDR3 amino acids: CSAPNPGFGNQPQHF. CDR3 nucleotide sequence: TGCAGTGCGCCCAACCCGGGGTTTGGCAATCAGCCCCAGCATTTT.

Points on this clonotype: A much more abundant neighbour one base away suggests this may be a read error. The chain couples TRBV6-6 to TRBJ1-6; D is undetermined. This CDR3 region has 13 residues. In germline, CDR1 is MNHNY, CDR2 SVGAGI (reference sequence). DNA for the CDR3: TGTGCCAGCAGCGGTGGAAAGAATTCACCCCCCCACTTT. It codes for CASSGGKNSPPHF.

This chain connects TRBV20-1 to TRBJ2-1; D unclear. CDR1 and CDR2 (germline): DFQATT, SNEGSKA (reference sequence). The CDR3 is 11 residues long. The V gene lost 6 bases and the J gene lost 10 bases, with 13 bases spanning the gap. Here the CDR3 reads CSANPTGEQFF. The CDR3 bases are TGCAGTGCCAACCCCACGGGCGAGCAGTTCTTC.

As to this clonotype: Given a much more abundant clone one base away, this may be a read error. The chain is built from TRBV12-3 or TRBV12-4 and TRBJ2-4; possible D gene TRBD2, 6 bases. With the DNA end fitting TRBJ2-5 better, the J assignment may be wrong. The CDR3 is made up of 14 amino acids. The CDR3 spells CASSLPGVRETQYF. CDR3 nucleotide sequence: TGTGCCAGCAGTTTACCGGGGGTACGAGAGACCCAGTACTTC.

The chain employs TRBV6-6 and TRBJ1-6; no firm D call. The CDR3 covers 14 residues. V was clipped by 3 bases and J by 6 bases, with 9 bases between them. Germline CDR1 reads MNHNY; CDR2 reads SVGAGI (reference sequence). CDR3: CASSYDDSNSPLHF. The DNA of the CDR3 is TGTGCCAGCAGTTATGACGATTCTAATTCACCCCTCCACTTT.

This clonotype appeared a single time. V usage is TRBV20-1 and J usage is TRBJ2-1; 11 nucleotides match TRBD2. Germline lookup yields CDR1 DFQATT and CDR2 SNEGSKA (reference sequence). The V segment lost 4 bases and the J segment 3 bases; nucleotides outside the gene matches: 11. This CDR3 is built from 17 residues. The CDR3 spells CSATTSSGTSGYNEQFF. The CDR3 DNA is TGCAGTGCTACTACTTCCTCCGGGACTAGCGGCTACAATGAGCAGTTCTTC.

This clonotype was observed at least ten times. This sequence joins TRBV10-3 and TRBJ2-3; TRBD2 might be the D (5 bases). V was trimmed by 6 bases and J by 2 bases, leaving 18 bases between them. The germline V gene has CDR1 ENHRY and CDR2 SYGVKD. CDR3 length equals 16 residues. The CDR3 DNA sequence: TGTGCCATCAGCGATACTAGAAGCACACCCACAGATACGCAGTATTTT. Its translation is CAISDTRSTPTDTQYF.

V gene TRBV5-1 combines with J gene TRBJ2-2, with a weak D call TRBD1 (6 bases). Trimming took off 6 bases at V and 4 bases at J, with 16 bases between the two ends. CDR3 size: 15 residues. Germline CDR1 and CDR2: SGHRS and YFSETQ. Written as DNA, the CDR3 is TGCGCCAGCACTTTGGGGGCGATGGGCACCGGGGAGCTGTTTTTT. Residues: CASTLGAMGTGELFF.

The V gene is TRBV20-1, the J gene TRBJ1-2, with D perhaps matching TRBD1 (5 bases). The V end was cut by 3 bases, the J end by 1 base, with 12 bases between. CDR1 is DFQATT, CDR2 SNEGSKA, per germline (reference sequence). The CDR3 totals 14 residues. CDR3 loop: CSASQDGHNYGYTF. Written as DNA, the CDR3 is TGCAGTGCTAGCCAGGACGGACATAACTATGGCTACACCTTC.

The J gene is TRBJ2-1, the V gene TRBV7-8; weak D call: TRBD1 (6 bases). In germline, CDR1 is SGHVS, CDR2 FQNEAQ. The CDR3 extends over 17 amino acids. The V gene lost 6 bases and the J gene lost 2 bases, with 20 bases spanning the gap. The CDR3, as DNA: TGTGCCAGCAGTCGACCCGGGACACCGACCGCCTACAATGAGCAGTTCTTC. It specifies CASSRPGTPTAYNEQFF.

The rearrangement links TRBV5-1 to TRBJ2-1, with 10 bases fitting TRBD2. Losses at the gene ends were 1 base for V and 7 bases for J; bases not matched to a gene: 5. The CDR3 runs 15 residues. Germline lookup yields CDR1 SGHRS and CDR2 YFSETQ. The CDR3 DNA is TGCGCCAGCAGCTTGAGCGGGGGGGCTCAGAATGAGCAGTTCTTC. Amino acids: CASSLSGGAQNEQFF.

This chain joins TRBV5-1 and TRBJ1-2, with D tentatively TRBD1 (6 bases). The CDR3 loop spans 15 amino acids. The germline V gene has CDR1 SGHRS and CDR2 YFSETQ. Trimming shortened V by 3 bases and J by 4 bases, and 16 bases separated the two germline ends. The CDR3 reads CASSWNGGGSYGYTF. CDR3 in DNA: TGCGCCAGCAGCTGGAACGGGGGCGGCAGCTATGGCTACACCTTC. The full variable domain, in which reference TRBV5-1 and TRBJ1-2 provide the parts outside the CDR3, is KAGVTQTPRYLIKTRGQQVTLSCSPISGHRSVSWYQQTPGQGLQFLFEYFSETQRNKGNFPGRFSGRQFSNSRSEMNVSTLELGDSALYLCASSWNGGGSYGYTFGSGTRLTVV.

This clonotype has just one count. This may stem from a read error, because a much larger clone lies one nucleotide away. V is TRBV12-3 or TRBV12-4 and J is TRBJ2-1; D might be TRBD2 (6 bases). Trimming shortened V by 6 bases and J by 0 bases, and 21 bases separated the two germline ends. The length of the CDR3 is 18 residues. CDR3 protein: CASSQRASERGSYNEQFF. In nucleotides, the CDR3 is TGTGCCAGCAGCCAAAGGGCTAGCGAACGTGGCTCCTACAATGAGCAGTTCTTC.

This clonotype was detected only a few times. This chain joins TRBV7-2 and TRBJ2-2; TRBD1 matches 7 bases. V lost 5 bases and J lost 4; bases outside the gene matches: 10. Germline CDR1 reads SGHTA; CDR2 reads FQGNSA. The CDR3 is made up of 16 amino acids. The CDR3 loop reads CASSVFQGVGTGELFF. CDR3 nucleotide sequence: TGTGCCAGCAGCGTTTTCCAGGGGGTGGGCACCGGGGAGCTGTTTTTT.

Comments on this clonotype: A much larger clonotype is one base distant, so this may be a read error. This chain connects TRBV7-2 to TRBJ1-2, with D possibly matching TRBD1 (6 bases). The V gene's germline CDR1 is SGHTA and CDR2 FQGNSA. This CDR3 has 14 amino acids. V was trimmed by 5 bases and J by 8 bases, leaving 18 bases between them. The CDR3 nucleotides are TGTGCCAGCAGCGTCCGGACAGAGGGGAAAGGCTACACCTTC. This translates into CASSVRTEGKGYTF.

The chain combines TRBV23-1 with TRBJ1-6; perhaps TRBD1 as D (6 bases). TRBV23-1 is classed as an ORF, of uncertain function. The CDR3 is made up of 16 amino acids. The V and J ends lost 4 bases and 7 bases respectively, with 17 bases between them. CDR3 residues: CASSLNRDTANSPLHF. CDR3 DNA sequence: TGCGCCAGCAGTCTCAATCGGGACACTGCGAATTCACCCCTCCACTTT.

There are a few counts of this clonotype. The gene calls are TRBV5-1 and TRBJ2-1; 7 nucleotides align to TRBD1. Trimming removed 3 bases from V and 5 bases from J; junction bases left unmatched: 5. Per germline, CDR1 SGHRS and CDR2 YFSETQ. The CDR3 sequence is 14 residues long. CDR3 bases: TGCGCCAGCAGCTCCTGGGACAGCCACAATGAGCAGTTCTTC. It is translated as CASSSWDSHNEQFF.

This clonotype was seen many times. The gene calls are TRBV4-2 and TRBJ1-2; maybe TRBD1 (5 bases). Trimming shortened V by 0 bases and J by 3 bases, and 8 bases separated the two germline ends. The germline V gene has CDR1 LGHNA and CDR2 YNFKEQ. This CDR3 has 14 residues. The CDR3 loop reads CASSQEPGDYGYTF. CDR3 DNA: TGTGCCAGCAGCCAAGAACCGGGGGACTATGGCTACACCTTC.

This clonotype was observed a few times. The chain uses TRBV13 and TRBJ1-1, with D possibly being TRBD1 (6 bases). V dropped 5 bases and J dropped 6 bases, with 25 bases sitting between them. The germline CDR1 and CDR2 sequences are PRHDT and FYEKMQ (reference sequence). The CDR3 is 17 residues long. CDR3 DNA: TGTGCCAGCAGCGATTCCTTTGACCTCCAGGGGCAGGCTGAAGCTTTCTTT. Translating gives CASSDSFDLQGQAEAFF.

This clonotype was seen at least ten times. This chain joins TRBV5-1 and TRBJ2-1, with a tentative D call TRBD1 (6 bases). The CDR3 loop spans 13 amino acids. Germline V lookup: CDR1 SGHRS, CDR2 YFSETQ. Between the trimmed V and J ends, which lost 4 bases and 4 bases, there was a span of 9 bases. The CDR3 coding sequence is TGCGCCAGCAGCGTGGACAGATACAATGAGCAGTTCTTC. This encodes CASSVDRYNEQFF.

In its sample, this clonotype was seen many times. As DNA, the CDR3 is TGTGCCAGCAGTTGGGGACTAGCAGAGGCCTACGAGCAGTACTTC. Residues: CASSWGLAEAYEQYF. The chain combines TRBV12-3 or TRBV12-4 with TRBJ2-7, with 9 bases identical to TRBD2. J gave up 2 bases and V 4 bases, and 6 bases lay outside the gene matches. The CDR3 runs 15 residues.

This chain joins TRBV10-3 and TRBJ2-2; 8 bases fit TRBD1. The CDR3 is made up of 18 amino acids. The germline V gene has CDR1 ENHRY and CDR2 SYGVKD. Trimming removed 5 bases from V and 5 bases from J; junction bases left unmatched: 16. Here the CDR3 reads CAISSGYGQGGGTGELFF. The CDR3 DNA sequence: TGTGCCATCAGTTCGGGCTATGGACAGGGCGGAGGGACCGGGGAGCTGTTTTTT.

This clonotype has more than one count but fewer than ten. The chain recombines TRBV5-1 with TRBJ2-3; tentative D call: TRBD1 (5 bases). Trimming shortened V by 2 bases and J by 0 bases, and 10 bases separated the two germline ends. CDR3 length equals 15 residues. The germline CDR1 and CDR2 sequences are SGHRS and YFSETQ. CDR3 amino acids: CASSLQATSTDTQYF. In DNA, the CDR3 is TGCGCCAGCAGCTTACAGGCCACTAGCACAGATACGCAGTATTTT.